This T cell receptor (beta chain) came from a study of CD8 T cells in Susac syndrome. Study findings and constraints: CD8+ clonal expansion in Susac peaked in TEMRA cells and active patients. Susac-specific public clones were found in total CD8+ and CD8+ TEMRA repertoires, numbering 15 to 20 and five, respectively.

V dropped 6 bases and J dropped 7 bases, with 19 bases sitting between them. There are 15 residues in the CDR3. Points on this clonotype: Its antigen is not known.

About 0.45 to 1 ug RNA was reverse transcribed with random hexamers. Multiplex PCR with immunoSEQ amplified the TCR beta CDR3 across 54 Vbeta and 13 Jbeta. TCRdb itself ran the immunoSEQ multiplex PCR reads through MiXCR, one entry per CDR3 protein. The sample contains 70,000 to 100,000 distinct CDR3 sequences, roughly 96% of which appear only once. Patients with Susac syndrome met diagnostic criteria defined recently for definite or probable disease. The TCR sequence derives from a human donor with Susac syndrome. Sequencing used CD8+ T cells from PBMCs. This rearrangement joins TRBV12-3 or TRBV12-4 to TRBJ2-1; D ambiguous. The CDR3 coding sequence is TGTGCCAGCAGCGTATTGTCCGAGATGCAGAATGAGCAGTTCTTC. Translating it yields CASSVLSEMQNEQFF.